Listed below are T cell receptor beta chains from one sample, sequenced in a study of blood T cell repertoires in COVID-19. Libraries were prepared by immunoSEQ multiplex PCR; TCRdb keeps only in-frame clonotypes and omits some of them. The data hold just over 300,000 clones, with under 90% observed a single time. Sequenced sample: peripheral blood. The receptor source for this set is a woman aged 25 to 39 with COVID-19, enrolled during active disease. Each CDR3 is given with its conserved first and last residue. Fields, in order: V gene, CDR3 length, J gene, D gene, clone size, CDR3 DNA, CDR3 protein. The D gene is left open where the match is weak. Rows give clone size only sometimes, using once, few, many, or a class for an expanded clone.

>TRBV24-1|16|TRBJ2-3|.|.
TGTGCCACCAGTGATTCTCGGACGGGAAGCACAGATACGCAGTATTTT
CATSDSRTGSTDTQYF
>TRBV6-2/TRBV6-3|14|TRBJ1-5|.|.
TGTGCCAGCAGTTACGGGGGGTATTATCAGCCCCAGCATTTT
CASSYGGYYQPQHF
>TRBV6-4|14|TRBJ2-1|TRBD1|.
TGCGCCAGCAGTGACGGGACAGATTACAATGAGCAGTTCTTC
CASSDGTDYNEQFF
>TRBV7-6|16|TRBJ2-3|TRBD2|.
TGTGCCAGCAGCAATAGACTAGCGGGGGCCACAGATACGCAGTATTTT
CASSNRLAGATDTQYF
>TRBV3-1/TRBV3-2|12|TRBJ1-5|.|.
TGTGCCAGCAGCCCCGGGGGTGAGCCCCAGCATTTT
CASSPGGEPQHF
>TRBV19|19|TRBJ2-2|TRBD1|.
TGTGCCAGTAGTATCGGGACAGGGTACAATATTGGCTGGAGGGGGGAGCTGTTTTTT
CASSIGTGYNIGWRGELFF
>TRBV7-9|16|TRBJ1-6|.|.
TGTGCCAGCAGCCCCGAGGTGGGGGCTAATAATTCACCCCTCCACTTT
CASSPEVGANNSPLHF
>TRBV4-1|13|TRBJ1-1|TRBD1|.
TGCGCCAGCAGCGAGACAGGGACCACTGAAGCTTTCTTT
CASSETGTTEAFF
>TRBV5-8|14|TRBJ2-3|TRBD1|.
TGTGCCAGCAGACAGGGACAGCCCACAGATACGCAGTATTTT
CASRQGQPTDTQYF
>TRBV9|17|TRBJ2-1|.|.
TGTGCCAGCAGCCATCGAGGAGGGCGGTCATCGTACAATGAGCAGTTCTTC
CASSHRGGRSSYNEQFF
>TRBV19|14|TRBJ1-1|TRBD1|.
TGTGCCAGTAGTACTTTCAACAGGGGGACTGAAGCTTTCTTT
CASSTFNRGTEAFF
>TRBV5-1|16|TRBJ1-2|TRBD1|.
TGCGCCAGCAGCTTGGACGTCGGGACAGCCCCCTCGGGCTACACCTTC
CASSLDVGTAPSGYTF
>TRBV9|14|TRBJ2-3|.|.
TGTGCCAGCAGCGCCCGTTCCGGCACAGATACGCAGTATTTT
CASSARSGTDTQYF
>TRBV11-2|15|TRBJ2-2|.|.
TGTGCCAGCAGCTTACTCCCAGGGAACACCGGGGAGCTGTTTTTT
CASSLLPGNTGELFF
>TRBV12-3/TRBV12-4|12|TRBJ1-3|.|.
TGTGCCAGCAGTTCTACTGGAAACACCATATATTTT
CASSSTGNTIYF
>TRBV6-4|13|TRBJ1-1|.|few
TGTGCCAGCAGTGACTCGAGTAACACTGAAGCTTTCTTT
CASSDSSNTEAFF
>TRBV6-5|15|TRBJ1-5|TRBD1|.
TGTGCCAGCCTGGACAGGGCCTTTAGCAATCAGCCCCAGCATTTT
CASLDRAFSNQPQHF
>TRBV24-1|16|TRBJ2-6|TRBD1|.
TGTGCCACCAGTGACGCAGACAGGGCTGGGGCCAACGTCCTGACTTTC
CATSDADRAGANVLTF
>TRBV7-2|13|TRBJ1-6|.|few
TGTGCCAGCAGCTTAGCCCCGAATTCACCCCTCCACTTT
CASSLAPNSPLHF
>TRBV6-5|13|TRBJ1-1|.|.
TGTGCCACGGGAGGGCAGGGGAACACTGAAGCTTTCTTT
CATGGQGNTEAFF
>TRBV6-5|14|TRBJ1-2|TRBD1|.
TGTGCCAGCAGCGGTCAGACAGGGTCATATGGCTACACCTTC
CASSGQTGSYGYTF
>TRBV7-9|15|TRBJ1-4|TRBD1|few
TGTGCCAGCAGCTTATTCCGGGACAGGAACGAAAAACTGTTTTTT
CASSLFRDRNEKLFF
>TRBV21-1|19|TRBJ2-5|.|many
TGTGCCAGCAGCAAAGATGGGCCGTTGGGGCGGGGACACCAAGAGACCCAGTACTTC
CASSKDGPLGRGHQETQYF
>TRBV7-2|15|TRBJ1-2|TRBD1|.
TGTGCCAGCAGCTTATACGTGACAGGGGGCCGAGGCTACACCTTC
CASSLYVTGGRGYTF
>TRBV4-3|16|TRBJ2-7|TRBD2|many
TGCGCCAGCAGCCAAGATTACGGCGGGGGAGCCAGTGTGCAGTACTTC
CASSQDYGGGASVQYF
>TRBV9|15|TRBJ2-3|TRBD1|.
TGTGCCAGCAGCGCTGGGACAGGAAGCACAGATACGCAGTATTTT
CASSAGTGSTDTQYF
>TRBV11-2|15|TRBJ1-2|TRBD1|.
TGTGCCAGCAGCTTAGTAGGGGGCAGGTTGTATGGCTACACCTTC
CASSLVGGRLYGYTF
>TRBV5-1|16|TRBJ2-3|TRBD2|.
TGCGCCAGCAGCTTGGGGCTAGCGGGGTTCACAGATACGCAGTATTTT
CASSLGLAGFTDTQYF
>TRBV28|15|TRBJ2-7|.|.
TGTGCCAGCAGTGAACAGGGTATCGGTGAATACGAGCAGTACTTC
CASSEQGIGEYEQYF
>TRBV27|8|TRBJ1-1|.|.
TGTGCCACCACGGGAGCTTTCTTT
CATTGAFF
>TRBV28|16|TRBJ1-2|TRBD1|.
TGTGCCAGCAGTCCGGGACAGGGGTTTCCTAACTATGGCTACACCTTC
CASSPGQGFPNYGYTF
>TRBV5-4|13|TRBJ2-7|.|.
TGTGCCAGCAGCCAGGGGGGTCCCTACGAGCAGTACTTC
CASSQGGPYEQYF
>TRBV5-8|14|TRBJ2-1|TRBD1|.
TGTGCCAGCAGAGGGACAGGGGGAGGAGGTGAGCAGTTCTTC
CASRGTGGGGEQFF
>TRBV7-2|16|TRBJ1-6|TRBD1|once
TGTGCCAGCAGCCGGAGACAGGGGGCCTTTAATTCACCCCTCCACTTT
CASSRRQGAFNSPLHF
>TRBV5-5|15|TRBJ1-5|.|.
TGTGCCAGCAGCTTGTTATCCTCGCGGGGTCAGCCCCAGCATTTT
CASSLLSSRGQPQHF
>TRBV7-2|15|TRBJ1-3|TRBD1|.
TGTGCCAGCAGCTTTGAGGGGGCGCGGGGAAACACCATATATTTT
CASSFEGARGNTIYF
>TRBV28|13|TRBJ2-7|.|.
TGTGCCAGCAGTTTTCCCGTTTCCTACGAGCAGTACTTC
CASSFPVSYEQYF
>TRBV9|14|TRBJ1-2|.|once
TGTGCCAGCAGCGTAGCGCCCAGGGTCTATGGCTACACCTTC
CASSVAPRVYGYTF
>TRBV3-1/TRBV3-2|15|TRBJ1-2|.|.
TGTGCCAGCAGCCAACGCCCTGGGTCTAGGTATGGCTACACCTTC
CASSQRPGSRYGYTF
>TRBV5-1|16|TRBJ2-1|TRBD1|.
TGCGCCAGCAGCTTGGGCCAGGGGGATTACAATGAGGAGCAGTTCTTC
CASSLGQGDYNEEQFF
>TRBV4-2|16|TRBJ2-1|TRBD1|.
TGTGCCAGCAGCAAAGAGTCCAGGGGGACCTACAATGAGCAGTTCTTC
CASSKESRGTYNEQFF
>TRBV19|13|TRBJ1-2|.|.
TGTGCCAGTAGTATAACTATTAACTATGGCTACACCTTC
CASSITINYGYTF
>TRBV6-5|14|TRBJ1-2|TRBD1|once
TGTGCCAGCAGTCTTGGGACAGGTGACGGCGGCTACACCTTC
CASSLGTGDGGYTF
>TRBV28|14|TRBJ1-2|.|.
TGTGCCAGCAGTTTATGGAGCGGGGGGGATGGCTACACCTTC
CASSLWSGGDGYTF
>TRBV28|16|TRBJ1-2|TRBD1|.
TGTGCCAGCAGTTTCACCGGGACAGGGGGCAACTATGGCTACACCTTC
CASSFTGTGGNYGYTF
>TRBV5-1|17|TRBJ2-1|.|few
TGCGCCAGCAGCTTGGATATAGCGGTCAGCTCCTACAATGAGCAGTTCTTC
CASSLDIAVSSYNEQFF
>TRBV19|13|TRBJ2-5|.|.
TGTGCCAGTAGTATATTTCTGAGGGAGACCCAGTACTTC
CASSIFLRETQYF
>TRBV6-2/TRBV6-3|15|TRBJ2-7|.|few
TGTGCCAGCAGCTCCGACAGCTTTGTAACCTACGAGCAGTACTTC
CASSSDSFVTYEQYF
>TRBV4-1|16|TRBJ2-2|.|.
TGCGCCAGCAGCCAAGATGAGGACTGGGGCACCGGGGAGCTGTTTTTT
CASSQDEDWGTGELFF